This T cell receptor (beta chain) was profiled in a study of response to subunit inactivated influenza vaccine. General observations from the study: There was a suggestion from the authors that each seasonal influenza vaccination recruits few new T cells.

V was clipped by 1 base and J by 0 bases; unmatched bases: 9. Germline assignment: CDR1 SGHTA and CDR2 FQGTGA. The CDR3 is 18 amino acids. TCRdb analysed the RT-PCR reads with MiXCR anew, one entry per CDR3 protein. The sample yields about 530,000 distinct CDR3 sequences, about 12% seen once. Worth noting for this clonotype: Its antigen is unidentified.

J is TRBJ2-1 and V is TRBV7-3, with 7 nucleotides matching TRBD2. This TCR was recovered from a man in his fifties who received an inactivated influenza vaccine. The sequenced sample was PBMCs from blood, obtained on the day of vaccination. The CDR3 nucleotides read TGTGCCAGCAGCTTAAATGGAGGGACTAAGAGCTCCTACAATGAGCAGTTCTTC. Translating gives CASSLNGGTKSSYNEQFF.